The next 29 T cell receptor beta chains were all read from a single sample in a study of CD8+CD57+ T cells in acquired aplastic anemia. TCR beta VDJ combinations and CDR3 sequences were profiled from genomic DNA. TCRdb passed the reads through MiXCR, listing each CDR3 protein once. Of hundreds of thousands of distinct CDR3 sequences listed, 45% to 70% are singletons. Sequencing was done on a sample of sorted CD4+, CD8+, or CD8+CD57+ T cells (not recorded which) from PBMCs. All receptors derive from a human donor with severe aplastic anemia or a healthy control (not recorded which).

At least ten counts were recorded for this clonotype. This chain connects TRBV20-1 to TRBJ2-7, with 9 positions matching TRBD1. V shed 1 base, J shed 1 base, and the junction held 8 bases outside the gene matches. This CDR3 is 16 amino acids long. The germline V gene encodes CDR1 DFQATT and CDR2 SNEGSKA (reference sequence). CDR3 in DNA: TGCAGTGCTAGAGGGGGGGACAGGGCGGATTCCTACGAGCAGTACTTC. Protein product: CSARGGDRADSYEQYF.

The sample holds one count of this clonotype. The chain is built from TRBV7-6 and TRBJ2-3; weak D call: TRBD2 (6 bases). The V gene lost 4 bases and the J gene lost 1 base, with 12 bases spanning the gap. This CDR3 has 15 residues. In germline, CDR1 is SGHVS, CDR2 FNYEAQ. CDR3 DNA sequence: TGTGCCAGCAGCTCCACGCCGGGGGGCACAGATACGCAGTATTTT. Encoded protein: CASSSTPGGTDTQYF.

The V gene is TRBV5-1, the J gene TRBJ2-7; TRBD2 matches at 13 bases. The V segment lost 3 bases and the J segment 6 bases; nucleotides outside the gene matches: 6. The germline CDR1 and CDR2 sequences are SGHRS and YFSETQ. The CDR3 is made up of 15 amino acids. The CDR3 region has the DNA TGCGCCAGCAGCTACACTAGCGGGAGGGCGGGCGAGCAGTACTTC. It codes for CASSYTSGRAGEQYF.

This chain uses TRBV10-3 with TRBJ2-6; D gene uncertain. From germline, CDR1 is ENHRY and CDR2 SYGVKD. CDR3 length: 14 amino acids. Trimming shortened V by 11 bases and J by 2 bases, and 13 bases separated the two germline ends. The CDR3 DNA is TGTGCCGCAAGCCCAACAACTGGGGCCAACGTCCTGACTTTC. Its translation: CAASPTTGANVLTF.

This clonotype was detected ten times or more. The CDR3 loop reads CASSLWTRDLQETQYF. CDR3 sequence (DNA): TGCGCCAGCAGCTTGTGGACTAGGGATCTCCAAGAGACCCAGTACTTC. This chain links TRBV5-1 with TRBJ2-5; 7 bases align to TRBD2. The CDR3 consists of 16 residues. Unmatched junction bases numbered 7, after V lost 1 base and J lost 1 base. Germline V gene lookup returns CDR1 SGHRS and CDR2 YFSETQ.

The chain has TRBV29-1 and TRBJ1-1, with D unclear. This CDR3 contains 13 residues. The V and J ends lost 3 bases and 7 bases respectively, with 15 bases between them. Germline-derived CDR1 and CDR2 are SQVTM and ANQGSEA. CDR3 bases: TGCAGCGTTGAGGTTGGCAGAGTATATGAAGCTTTCTTT. Translation: CSVEVGRVYEAFF.

The chain couples TRBV25-1 to TRBJ2-2, with D possibly being TRBD2 (6 bases). Germline assignment: CDR1 MGHDK and CDR2 SYGVNS. Trimming left V 0 bases short and J 4 bases short, with 9 bases between. This CDR3 is 15 amino acids long. The CDR3 nucleotides are TGTGCCAGCAGTGAATACCGGGAGCCCACCGGGGAGCTGTTTTTT. Protein sequence: CASSEYREPTGELFF.

At least ten counts were recorded for this clonotype. CDR3 nucleotide sequence: TGTGCCAGCAGCTATAGTTTACGGGACAGCGAATCTGGGGCCAACGTCCTGACTTTC. Its protein is CASSYSLRDSESGANVLTF. The chain employs TRBV11-3 and TRBJ2-6, with 7 bases matching TRBD1. CDR1 SGHNT and CDR2 YENEEA come from the germline V gene. The CDR3 runs 19 residues. V was pared by 4 bases and J by 1 base, with 13 bases of the junction left unmatched.

The chain carries TRBV7-6 and TRBJ1-1, with D perhaps matching TRBD1 (5 bases). This CDR3 has 16 amino acids. Trimming took off 0 bases at V and 0 bases at J, with 11 bases between the two ends. Germline loops: CDR1 SGHVS, CDR2 FNYEAQ. The CDR3 DNA reads TGTGCCAGCAGCTTAGCCGGGACGGCGATGAACACTGAAGCTTTCTTT. This encodes CASSLAGTAMNTEAFF.

The V call is TRBV12-3 or TRBV12-4, the J call TRBJ1-4; D remains unclear. The CDR3 totals 12 residues. V gave up 4 bases and J gave up 8 bases, with 8 bases separating them. The CDR3 nucleotides read TGTGCCAGCAGTTCTGCCTGGGAAAAACTGTTTTTT. Translating it yields CASSSAWEKLFF.

Concerning this clonotype itself: A junction end diverges from the germline sequence, so it may reflect a read error. The chain has TRBV7-9 and TRBJ2-1; maybe TRBD2 (6 bases). The CDR3 covers 14 residues. Germline CDR1 SEHNR, CDR2 FQNEAQ (reference sequence). As DNA, the CDR3 is TGTGCCAGCAGCTTATGGGCTAGCGCCAATGTGCAGTTCTTC. Amino acids: CASSLWASANVQFF.

This sequence joins TRBV20-1 and TRBJ2-1; a weak D match, TRBD1 (6 bases). Trimming stripped 2 bases from V and 9 bases from J, with 8 bases between. CDR1 and CDR2 (germline): DFQATT, SNEGSKA (reference sequence). The CDR3 runs 11 residues. CDR3 region: CSARSGAEQFF. The CDR3 region has the DNA TGCAGTGCTAGATCAGGGGCTGAGCAGTTCTTC.

This clonotype was observed a few times. The chain joins TRBV7-3 to TRBJ2-7, with 11 bases aligning to TRBD1. Germline lookup yields CDR1 SGHTA and CDR2 FQGTGA. CDR3 length equals 15 residues. The V gene end was trimmed by 6 bases and the J gene end by 6 bases; junction bases not matched to a gene: 10. CDR3 DNA: TGTGCCAGCAGGGGTAGGGACAGGGGGACTTTCGAGCAGTACTTC. The encoded protein is CASRGRDRGTFEQYF. The variable domain in full, completed from reference TRBV7-3 and TRBJ2-7, reads GAGVSQTPSNKVTEKGKYVELRCDPISGHTALYWYRQSLGQGPEFLIYFQGTGAADDSGLPNDRFFAVRPEGSVSTLKIQRTERGDSAVYLCASRGRDRGTFEQYFGPGTRLTVT.

This chain joins TRBV18 and TRBJ2-7; TRBD1 aligns across 10 bases. This CDR3 spans 16 amino acids. V gave up 3 bases and J gave up 3 bases; unmatched junction bases: 8. Per germline, CDR1 KGHSH and CDR2 LQKENI. Here the CDR3 reads CASSPARDRGGYEQYF. The DNA of the CDR3 is TGTGCCAGCTCACCTGCCAGGGACAGGGGCGGCTACGAGCAGTACTTC.

This chain uses TRBV18 with TRBJ2-1; no clear D gene. CDR3 length equals 15 residues. Trimming left V 0 bases short and J 4 bases short, with 10 bases between. CDR1 is KGHSH and CDR2 is LQKENI in the germline V gene. CDR3 loop: CASSPPVRRYNEQFF. CDR3 DNA sequence: TGTGCCAGCTCACCACCGGTCAGGAGATACAATGAGCAGTTCTTC.

This clonotype was recorded once. The chain combines TRBV6-5 with TRBJ1-2; perhaps TRBD1 as D (5 bases). Germline-derived CDR1 and CDR2 are MNHEY and SVGAGI. The CDR3 covers 13 residues. V was shortened by 6 bases and J by 4 bases, with 12 bases between the two germline ends. CDR3 in amino acids: CASSPGAGYGYTF. CDR3 nucleotides: TGTGCCAGCAGCCCCGGGGCGGGCTATGGCTACACCTTC.

This clonotype has more than one count but fewer than ten. V usage is TRBV10-3 and J usage is TRBJ2-1; 12 nucleotides align to TRBD2. The CDR3 runs to 16 residues. Germline-derived CDR1 and CDR2 are ENHRY and SYGVKD. Unmatched junction bases numbered 9, after V lost 9 bases and J lost 3 bases. In nucleotides, the CDR3 is TGTGCCATTCAGGGCACTAGCGGGGGGTTCTACAATGAGCAGTTCTTC. It codes for CAIQGTSGGFYNEQFF.

CDR3 protein: CASSLVAVSGDTQYF. DNA for the CDR3: TGTGCCAGCAGCTTAGTAGCCGTTAGCGGGGACACGCAGTATTTT. The gene calls are TRBV7-2 and TRBJ2-3, with 8 positions matching TRBD2. The CDR3 loop spans 15 amino acids. V dropped 1 base and J dropped 9; count of bases not matched to a gene: 9. Germline lookup yields CDR1 SGHTA and CDR2 FQGNSA.

Turning to this clonotype: The junction departs from the called germline gene at one end, perhaps through a read error. V and J are TRBV7-2 and TRBJ2-5, with TRBD2 matching 10 bases. The CDR3 runs 16 residues. The germline gives CDR1 SGHTA, CDR2 FQGNSA. The CDR3 sequence is CAGSLESGRALGTQYF. The CDR3 DNA reads TGTGCCGGCAGCTTGGAAAGCGGGAGGGCCCTCGGGACCCAGTACTTC.

V is TRBV19 and J is TRBJ1-2; 8 positions agree with TRBD1. V dropped 4 bases and J dropped 10; count of bases not matched to a gene: 14. CDR3 size: 15 residues. Germline V gene lookup returns CDR1 LNHDA and CDR2 SQIVND (reference sequence). The CDR3 sequence: CASSKRDRQFLFYTF. The CDR3 region has the DNA TGTGCCAGTAGTAAAAGGGACAGGCAATTCTTATTCTACACCTTC. The complete variable domain, with remaining parts taken from reference TRBV19 and TRBJ1-2, reads DGGITQSPKYLFRKEGQNVTLSCEQNLNHDAMYWYRQDPGQGLRLIYYSQIVNDFQKGDIAEGYSVSREKKESFPLTVTSAQKNPTAFYLCASSKRDRQFLFYTFGSGTRLTVV.

Of note for this clonotype: One end of the junction does not line up with germline, which may come from a read error. This rearrangement joins TRBV2 to TRBJ1-5, with unresolved D. Germline V CDR1 and CDR2: SNHLY, FYNNEI. This CDR3 comprises 14 residues. The CDR3 DNA reads TGTGCCAGCAGCCTTCTTTCGGGCAATCAGCTCCAGCATTTT. Translation: CASSLLSGNQLQHF.

Worth noting for this clonotype: Relative to the germline gene, one junction end is altered; a read error may explain this. The chain carries TRBV7-3 and TRBJ1-3; 10 nucleotides match TRBD1. CDR1 and CDR2 (germline): SGHTA, FQGTGA. CDR3 length: 16 residues. The CDR3 loop reads CASSQDRGRSGNTIYF. DNA of the CDR3: TGCGCCAGCAGCCAAGACAGGGGGCGATCTGGAAACACCATATATTTT.

This clonotype came up once. The chain combines TRBV29-1 with TRBJ2-1, with 8 bases matching TRBD1. Germline V gene data show CDR1 as SQVTM and CDR2 as ANQGSEA. The CDR3 loop spans 20 amino acids. Unmatched junction bases numbered 25, after V lost 6 bases and J lost 3 bases. Written as DNA, the CDR3 is TGCAGCGTCGTCAGATTAAACAGGGGGACCGCGGAACGGGTCTACAATGAGCAGTTCTTC. As protein: CSVVRLNRGTAERVYNEQFF.

The CDR3 DNA reads as TGTGCCAGCAGTCCTAGACAGGGGAACACTGAAGCTTTCTTT. The encoded protein is CASSPRQGNTEAFF. The V and J genes are TRBV12-3 or TRBV12-4 and TRBJ1-1; TRBD1 agrees at 7 bases. The CDR3 is 14 residues long. J lost 1 base, V lost 5 bases, and 4 bases had no gene match.

This chain connects TRBV7-8 to TRBJ2-2; 8 bases fit TRBD1. Trimming took 8 bases from V and 0 from J; bases not matched to a gene: 8. The CDR3 is 16 amino acids. Per the germline V gene, CDR1 is SGHVS and CDR2 is FQNEAQ. CDR3 sequence reads: CASGTPGQANTGELFF. Written as DNA, the CDR3 is TGTGCCAGCGGCACCCCGGGACAGGCGAACACCGGGGAGCTGTTTTTT.

For this clonotype: The junction and the germline gene differ at one end; a read error may be behind it. The CDR3 loop reads CATSDWDYTDGHAF. CDR3 DNA sequence: TGTGCCACCAGTGATTGGGATTACACGGATGGCCACGCCTTC. This rearrangement joins TRBV24-1 to TRBJ1-2; the D is unclear. CDR1 is KGHDR and CDR2 is SFDVKD in the germline V gene. This CDR3 contains 14 residues.

V is TRBV7-2 and J is TRBJ2-3; D tentatively reads TRBD1 or TRBD2 (5 bases each). The CDR3 length is 15 residues. V was shortened by 1 base and J by 3 bases, with 11 bases between the two germline ends. From germline, CDR1 is SGHTA and CDR2 FQGNSA. Here the CDR3 DNA reads TGTGCCAGCAGCTTAGGGGGGTCCGTGACAGATACGCAGTATTTT. Protein sequence: CASSLGGSVTDTQYF.

A note on this clonotype: The junction and the germline gene differ at one end; a read error may be behind it. V gene TRBV29-1 combines with J gene TRBJ2-1; D perhaps matches TRBD1 (5 bases). The CDR3 sequence is 15 residues long. CDR1 is SQVTM, CDR2 ANQGSEA, per germline. The CDR3 region has the DNA TGCAGCGTCGCCACCCCCAGGTTGGGGCCCAATGAGCGGTTCTTC. Translation: CSVATPRLGPNERFF.

This sequence joins TRBV3-1 and TRBJ1-2, with unresolved D. The CDR3 totals 14 residues. In germline, CDR1 is LGHDT, CDR2 YNNKEL (reference sequence). V lost 0 bases to trimming and J lost 4 bases, with 9 bases between them. In DNA form, the CDR3 reads TGTGCCAGCAGCCAAGAAAGGTGGGGCTATGGCTACACCTTC. Translated, it gives CASSQERWGYGYTF.